A selection of T cell receptor beta chains follows, all from one sample in a study of response to subunit inactivated influenza vaccine. MiXCR was run by TCRdb on the RT-PCR reads, yielding one entry per CDR3 protein. The sample yields about 570,000 distinct CDR3 sequences, about 11% seen once. These data were likewise used in another study, on T cells expressing NK-cell markers.

The sample in question was PBMCs from blood, obtained on the day of vaccination. The receptors come from a man aged 45-60 years who received an inactivated influenza vaccine. Both conserved end residues are part of each CDR3. The D gene is left open where the match is weak. Expanded clones are given a class, and other clones once, few, many or no size at all.

>many|TRBV7-2|TRBJ1-5|NA
TGTGCCAGCAGCTTAAACCAGGGGTCCAATCAGCCCCAGCATTTT
CASSLNQGSNQPQHF
>NA|TRBV12-3/TRBV12-4|TRBJ1-2|TRBD1
TGTGCCAGCAGTCCTCGGACAGGGCCTAATTCTAACTATGGCTACACCTTC
CASSPRTGPNSNYGYTF
>few|TRBV28|TRBJ2-4|NA
TGTGCCAGCAGTTCTCAACGGGGACGGACGAACATTCAGTACTTC
CASSSQRGRTNIQYF
>NA|TRBV9|TRBJ2-7|TRBD1
TGTGCCAGCAGCGGAACGGACAGGGGGCTCCACGAGCAGTACTTC
CASSGTDRGLHEQYF
>few|TRBV7-9|TRBJ2-3|NA
TGTGCCAGCAGTTCAGGGGTCTACACAGATACGCAGTATTTT
CASSSGVYTDTQYF
>few|TRBV20-1|TRBJ2-5|TRBD2
TGCAGTGCAATCATATATACAATTAGCGGGAGTGGGGTACAAGAGACCCAGTACTTC
CSAIIYTISGSGVQETQYF
>few|TRBV6-2/TRBV6-3|TRBJ2-1|NA
TGTGCCAGCAGTTATGATCTTGGGTCCGTTTTATCTCCTCCGTCCTACAATGAGCAGTTCTTC
CASSYDLGSVLSPPSYNEQFF
>NA|TRBV7-9|TRBJ2-1|NA
TGTGCCAGCAGGGCGCCAGGGATTGAGCAGTTCTTC
CASRAPGIEQFF
>NA|TRBV11-2|TRBJ2-5|NA
TGTGCCAGCAGAGTCCGGGCCCGAGAGACCCAGTACTTC
CASRVRARETQYF
>many|TRBV7-8|TRBJ1-1|NA
TGTGCCAGCAGCTTAGTCAAGAACACTGAAGCTTTCTTT
CASSLVKNTEAFF
>NA|TRBV9|TRBJ2-1|TRBD2
TGTGCCAGCAGCGTAGCAACCCGGCTAGCGGGAGGTATCATTTTCTTC
CASSVATRLAGGIIFF
>NA|TRBV9|TRBJ2-5|NA
TGTGCCAGCAGCGTAGGTGAGGGAGGACTCCAAGAGACCCAGTACTTC
CASSVGEGGLQETQYF
>NA|TRBV12-3/TRBV12-4|TRBJ1-5|NA
TGTGCCAGCAGCGTAGGTCTCGATGGTAAGCCCCAGCATTTT
CASSVGLDGKPQHF
>few|TRBV5-1|TRBJ2-1|NA
TGCGCCAGCAGCGATAAGGGAGCCGGCCGTGAGCAGTTCTTC
CASSDKGAGREQFF
>NA|TRBV6-2/TRBV6-3|TRBJ2-7|TRBD1
TGTGCCAGCAGGACAGGGTTCAACGAGCAGTACTTC
CASRTGFNEQYF
>NA|TRBV27|TRBJ1-1|TRBD1
TGTGCCAGCAGTTTATCTACAGGGGCCATGAACACTGAAGCTTTCTTT
CASSLSTGAMNTEAFF
>NA|TRBV21-1|TRBJ2-7|NA
TGTGCCAGCAGCAACGGCCAGGGGGCGATAATTACCTACGAGCAGTACTTC
CASSNGQGAIITYEQYF
>NA|TRBV20-1|TRBJ2-1|NA
TGCAGTGCCACTCTACAGGGTCGGAAGTTCTTC
CSATLQGRKFF
>NA|TRBV5-5|TRBJ2-3|NA
TGTGCCAGCAGCTTGGGTGGAGCATCTCCCTCCACAGATACGCAGTATTTT
CASSLGGASPSTDTQYF
>NA|TRBV20-1|TRBJ2-6|TRBD1
TGCAGTGCCGGGACAGTCTCTGGGGCCAACGTCCTGACTTTC
CSAGTVSGANVLTF
>many|TRBV7-9|TRBJ2-2|TRBD2
TGTGCCAGCAGCTTAGCCCTAGCGGGAAACGGGGAGCTGTTTTTT
CASSLALAGNGELFF
>NA|TRBV7-2|TRBJ2-5|TRBD2
TGTGCCAGCAGCCCCCGTGGGCTAGCGGGAGTGGAGACCCAGTACTTC
CASSPRGLAGVETQYF
>NA|TRBV7-9|TRBJ2-1|TRBD2
TGTGCCAGCAGCCGCGGGAGCTCCTACAATGAGCAGTTCTTC
CASSRGSSYNEQFF
>few|TRBV14|TRBJ1-6|TRBD1
TGTGCCAGCAGCCAGTTGACAGGGGCTTATTCACCCCTCCACTTT
CASSQLTGAYSPLHF
>few|TRBV20-1|TRBJ2-3|NA
TGCAGTGCTGCCGGACAGACAGATACGCAGTATTTT
CSAAGQTDTQYF
>NA|TRBV30|TRBJ2-7|NA
TGTGCCTGGAGTGACCCGTACGAGCAGTACTTC
CAWSDPYEQYF
>many|TRBV7-9|TRBJ2-1|NA
TGTGCCAGCAGCTTAGCCGGGACGTGGGATGAGCAGTTCTTC
CASSLAGTWDEQFF
>few|TRBV7-9|TRBJ2-5|NA
TGTGCCAGCAGCGTCCGGGACACTTGGGAGACCCAGTACTTC
CASSVRDTWETQYF
>few|TRBV20-1|TRBJ1-5|TRBD1
TGCAGTGCTACCGTTTCGGACAGGGGGGGGAGCAATCAGCCCCAGCATTTT
CSATVSDRGGSNQPQHF
>few|TRBV29-1|TRBJ2-2|TRBD2
TGCAGCGTTGTCCCGGGACTAGCGGGAGGAACCGGGGAGCTGTTTTTT
CSVVPGLAGGTGELFF
>many|TRBV4-2|TRBJ1-4|NA
TGTGCCAGCAGCCCCGGGACGCGTGAAAAACTGTTTTTT
CASSPGTREKLFF
>NA|TRBV7-9|TRBJ1-1|NA
TGTGCCAGCAGCCACGGGACTAACCCTGAAGCTTTCTTT
CASSHGTNPEAFF
>few|TRBV11-2|TRBJ2-3|TRBD1
TGTGCCAGCAGCTTTTCGTTGACAGGGGCGGCAGATACGCAGTATTTT
CASSFSLTGAADTQYF
>many|TRBV18|TRBJ1-3|NA
TGTGCCAGCTCACCATCCTCATCCTCTGGAAACACCATATATTTT
CASSPSSSSGNTIYF
>NA|TRBV12-3/TRBV12-4|TRBJ2-1|NA
TGTGCCAGCGGCGGCAGCCGAAGGGCCTACAATGAGCAGTTCTTC
CASGGSRRAYNEQFF